Reported below is one T cell receptor (beta chain). This cohort consisted of healthy bone marrow donors. In the PCR, 60 Vbeta and 13 Jbeta primers were used. The protocol was immunoSEQ multiplex PCR, while the TCRdb copy is restricted to in-frame clones and leaves out a portion. The profile shows approximately 140,000 clones, 88% of them singletons. This record belongs to a study of cytomegalovirus exposure and HLA in healthy donors. What was sequenced was PBMCs. The clonotype originates from a woman in her 40s in good health and CMV-seronegative.

The CDR3 protein is CASSVGSGNTEAFF. CDR3 nucleotide sequence: TGTGCCAGCAGCGTGGGGAGCGGGAACACTGAAGCTTTCTTT. The chain employs TRBV9 and TRBJ1-1; D is ambiguous. The CDR3 extends over 14 amino acids. The ends were cut back, 2 bases at V and 1 base at J, with 9 bases in the middle. Germline values: CDR1 SGDLS, CDR2 YYNGEE.